This paragraph covers one T cell receptor (beta chain) sequence. The sample originates from a study of blood T cell repertoires in COVID-19. Study information: Some COVID-19 samples were acute and others convalescent; all came from the United States, Italy and Spain. Sample material is recorded as cDNA or gDNA derived from T cells, B-cell-depleted T cells, or PBMCs.

CDR3 size: 15 residues. The germline V and J ends were trimmed by 5 bases and 0 bases, with 13 bases remaining between them. Looked up from germline, CDR1 is SEHNR and CDR2 is FQNEAQ (reference sequence). Original handling: Estimates of nucleated cell counts were drawn from the amplification of reference gene primers. Sequenced by immunoSEQ multiplex PCR; TCRdb stores in-frame clones only, minus some. That table gives V, J and clone size, and the DNA gave D and trimming. This repertoire shows 220,000 or so clones, roughly 75% found once; its top ten account for 4.5% to 7%. The sequenced material came from peripheral blood. V is TRBV7-9 and J is TRBJ1-1; D possibly corresponds to TRBD1 (6 bases). The sequence derives from a woman between 65 and 79 years old with acute or convalescent COVID-19. CDR3 in amino acids: CASSQVTGLNTEAFF. The DNA for the CDR3 is TGTGCCAGCAGCCAAGTGACAGGACTGAACACTGAAGCTTTCTTT.